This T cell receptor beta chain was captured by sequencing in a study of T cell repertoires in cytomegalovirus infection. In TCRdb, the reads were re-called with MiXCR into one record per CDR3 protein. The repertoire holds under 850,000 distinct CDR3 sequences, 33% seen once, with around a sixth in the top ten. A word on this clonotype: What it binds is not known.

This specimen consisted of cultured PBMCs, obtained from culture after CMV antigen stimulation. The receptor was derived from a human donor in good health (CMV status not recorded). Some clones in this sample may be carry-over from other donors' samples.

In DNA, the CDR3 is TGTGCCAGTAGTACCGAACAGGGGGCAAGCAATCAGCCCCAGCATTTT. Translated, it gives CASSTEQGASNQPQHF. The chain links TRBV19 to TRBJ1-5, with TRBD1 identical over 9 bases. V was pared by 4 bases and J by 1 base, with 5 bases of the junction left unmatched. The CDR3 runs 16 residues. CDR1 LNHDA and CDR2 SQIVND come from the germline V gene (reference sequence). The full variable domain, its missing parts supplied by reference TRBV19 and TRBJ1-5, is DGGITQSPKYLFRKEGQNVTLSCEQNLNHDAMYWYRQDPGQGLRLIYYSQIVNDFQKGDIAEGYSVSREKKESFPLTVTSAQKNPTAFYLCASSTEQGASNQPQHFGDGTRLSIL.